This T cell receptor beta chain is from a study of blood T cell repertoires in COVID-19. Background on the study: COVID-19 samples, acute and convalescent, were from the United States, Italy and Spain. From T cells, B-cell-depleted T cells, or PBMCs came the material, which was cDNA or gDNA.

Study processing details: Amplification of reference gene primers provided the estimated nucleated cell counts. Profiling relied on immunoSEQ multiplex PCR, and the TCRdb table lists in-frame clones only, not all of them. Clone size and V and J calls were adopted from that table, with D and trimming inferred from the DNA. The sample gives approximately 40,000 clones, 85% to 90% of which show up once; over 35% is in the top ten. CDR3 length: 15 residues. With 6 bases clipped from V and 4 bases from J, the junction kept 6 bases outside the gene matches. Germline CDR1 SNHLY, CDR2 FYNNEI. This clonotype was sampled from a man aged 60 to 69 with active or convalescent COVID-19. The rearrangement links TRBV2 to TRBJ1-3; 10 bases are a match to TRBD1. Material: peripheral blood. CDR3 region: CASSRQGALGNTIYF. The CDR3 DNA reads TGTGCCAGCAGCCGACAGGGGGCATTGGGAAACACCATATATTTT. The complete variable domain, with remaining parts taken from reference TRBV2 and TRBJ1-3, reads EPEVTQTPSHQVTQMGQEVILRCVPISNHLYFYWYRQILGQKVEFLVSFYNNEISEKSEIFDDQFSVERPDGSNFTLKIRSTKLEDSAMYFCASSRQGALGNTIYFGEGSWLTVV.